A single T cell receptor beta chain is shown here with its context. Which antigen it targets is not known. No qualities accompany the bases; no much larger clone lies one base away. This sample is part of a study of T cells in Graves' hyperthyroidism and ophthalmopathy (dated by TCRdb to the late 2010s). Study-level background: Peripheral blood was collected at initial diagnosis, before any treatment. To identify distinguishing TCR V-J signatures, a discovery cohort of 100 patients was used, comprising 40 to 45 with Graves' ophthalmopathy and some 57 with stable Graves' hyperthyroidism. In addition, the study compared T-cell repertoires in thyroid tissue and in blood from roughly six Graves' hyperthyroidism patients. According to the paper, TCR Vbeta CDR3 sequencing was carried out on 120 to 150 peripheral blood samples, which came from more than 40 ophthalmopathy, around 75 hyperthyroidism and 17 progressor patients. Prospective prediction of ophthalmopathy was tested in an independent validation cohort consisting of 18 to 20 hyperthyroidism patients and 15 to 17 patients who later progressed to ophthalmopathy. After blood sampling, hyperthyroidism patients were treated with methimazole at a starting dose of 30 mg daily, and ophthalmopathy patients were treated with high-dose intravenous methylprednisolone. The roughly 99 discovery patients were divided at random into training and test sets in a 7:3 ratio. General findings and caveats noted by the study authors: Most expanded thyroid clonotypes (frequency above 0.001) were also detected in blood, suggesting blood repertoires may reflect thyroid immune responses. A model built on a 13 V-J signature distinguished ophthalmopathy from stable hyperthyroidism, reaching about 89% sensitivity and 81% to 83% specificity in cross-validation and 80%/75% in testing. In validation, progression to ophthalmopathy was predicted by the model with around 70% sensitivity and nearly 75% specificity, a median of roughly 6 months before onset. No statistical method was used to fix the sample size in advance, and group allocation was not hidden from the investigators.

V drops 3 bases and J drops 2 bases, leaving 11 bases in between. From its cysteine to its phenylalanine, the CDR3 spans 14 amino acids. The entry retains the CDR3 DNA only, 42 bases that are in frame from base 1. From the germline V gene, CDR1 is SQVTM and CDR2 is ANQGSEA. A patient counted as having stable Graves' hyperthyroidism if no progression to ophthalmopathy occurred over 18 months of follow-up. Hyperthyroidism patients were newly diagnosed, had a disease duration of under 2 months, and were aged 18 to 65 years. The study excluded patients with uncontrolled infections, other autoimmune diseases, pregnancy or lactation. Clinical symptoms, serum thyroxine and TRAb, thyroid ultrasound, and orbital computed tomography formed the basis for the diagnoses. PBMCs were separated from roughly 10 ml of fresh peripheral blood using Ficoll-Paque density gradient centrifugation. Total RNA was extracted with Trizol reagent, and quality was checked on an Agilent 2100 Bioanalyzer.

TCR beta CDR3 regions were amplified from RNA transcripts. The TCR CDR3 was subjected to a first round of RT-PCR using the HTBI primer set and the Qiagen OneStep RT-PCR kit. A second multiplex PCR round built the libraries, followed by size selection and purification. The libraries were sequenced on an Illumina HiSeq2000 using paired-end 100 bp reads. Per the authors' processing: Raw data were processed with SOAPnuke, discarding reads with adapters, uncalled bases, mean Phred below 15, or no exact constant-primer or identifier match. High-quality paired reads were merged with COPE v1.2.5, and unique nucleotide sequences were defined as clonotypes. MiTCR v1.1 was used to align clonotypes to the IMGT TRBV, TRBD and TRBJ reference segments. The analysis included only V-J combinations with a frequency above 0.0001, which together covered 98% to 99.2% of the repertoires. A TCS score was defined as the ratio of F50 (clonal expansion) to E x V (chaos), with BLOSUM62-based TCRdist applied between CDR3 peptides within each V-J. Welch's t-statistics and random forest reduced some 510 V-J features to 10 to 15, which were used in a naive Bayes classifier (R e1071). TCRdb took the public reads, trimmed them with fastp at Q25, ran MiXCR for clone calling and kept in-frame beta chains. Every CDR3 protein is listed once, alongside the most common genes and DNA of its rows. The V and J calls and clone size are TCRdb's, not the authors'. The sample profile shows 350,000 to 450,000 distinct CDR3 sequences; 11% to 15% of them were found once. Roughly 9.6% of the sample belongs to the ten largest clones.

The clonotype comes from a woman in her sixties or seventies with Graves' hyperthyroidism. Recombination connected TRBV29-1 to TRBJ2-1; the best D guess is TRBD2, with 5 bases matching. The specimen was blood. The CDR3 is CSVDLRAAYNEQFF. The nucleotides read TGCAGCGTTGACTTGCGGGCCGCCTACAATGAGCAGTTCTTC.